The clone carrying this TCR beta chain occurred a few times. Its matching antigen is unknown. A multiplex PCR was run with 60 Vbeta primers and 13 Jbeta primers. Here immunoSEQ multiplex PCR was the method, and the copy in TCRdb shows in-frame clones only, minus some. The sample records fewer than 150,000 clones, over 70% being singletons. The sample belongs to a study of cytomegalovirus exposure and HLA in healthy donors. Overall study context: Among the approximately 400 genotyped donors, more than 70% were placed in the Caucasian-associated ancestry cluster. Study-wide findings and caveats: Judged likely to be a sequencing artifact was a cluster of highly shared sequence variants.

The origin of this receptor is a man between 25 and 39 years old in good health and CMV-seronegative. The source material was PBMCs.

CDR3 nucleotides: TGTGCCATCAGTGAATTGCCGGGAGCCACAGATACGCAGTATTTT. It yields the protein CAISELPGATDTQYF. The chain recombines TRBV10-3 with TRBJ2-3, with D tentatively TRBD2 (6 bases). The CDR3 sequence is 15 residues long. Trimming pared 3 bases from V and 2 bases from J, leaving 12 bases between. Looked up from germline, CDR1 is ENHRY and CDR2 is SYGVKD.